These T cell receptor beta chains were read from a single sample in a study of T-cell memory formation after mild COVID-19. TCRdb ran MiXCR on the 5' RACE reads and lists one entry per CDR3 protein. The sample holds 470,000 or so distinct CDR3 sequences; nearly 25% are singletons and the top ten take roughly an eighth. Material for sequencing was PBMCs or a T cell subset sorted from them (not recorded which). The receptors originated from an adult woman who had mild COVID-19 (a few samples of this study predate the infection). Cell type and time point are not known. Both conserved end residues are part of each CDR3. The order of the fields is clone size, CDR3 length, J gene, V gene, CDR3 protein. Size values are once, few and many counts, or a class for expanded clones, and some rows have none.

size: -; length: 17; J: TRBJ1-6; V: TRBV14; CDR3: CASSQDITHRLGSPLHF
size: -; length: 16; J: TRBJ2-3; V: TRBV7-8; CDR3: CASSLGTASSTDTQYF
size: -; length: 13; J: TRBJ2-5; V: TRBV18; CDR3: CASSPGDWETQYF
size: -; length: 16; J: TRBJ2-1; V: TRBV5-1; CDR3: CASSLALAGGYNEQFF
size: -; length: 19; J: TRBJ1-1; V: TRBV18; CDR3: CASSPLPKLPTGGHTEAFF
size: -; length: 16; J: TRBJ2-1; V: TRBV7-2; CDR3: CASSLSGRSSYNEQFF
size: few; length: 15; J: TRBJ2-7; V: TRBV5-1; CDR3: CASSPDRASSYEQYF
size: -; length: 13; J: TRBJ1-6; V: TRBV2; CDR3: CAEGPRGSSPLHF
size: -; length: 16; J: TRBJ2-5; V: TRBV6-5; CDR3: CASSYSGGGGGETQYF
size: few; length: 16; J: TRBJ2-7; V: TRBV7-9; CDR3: CASVLNWAAPSYEQYF
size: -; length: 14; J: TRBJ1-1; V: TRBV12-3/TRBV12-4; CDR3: CASSLVTGATKAFF
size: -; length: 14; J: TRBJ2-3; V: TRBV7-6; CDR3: CASGPGGQADTQYF
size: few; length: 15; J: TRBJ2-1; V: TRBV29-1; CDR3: CSVPPSSSVGNEQFF
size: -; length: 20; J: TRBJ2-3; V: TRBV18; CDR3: CASSGTTSGRANNVADTQYF
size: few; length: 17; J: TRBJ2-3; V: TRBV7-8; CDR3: CASSLGVAGGGTDTQYF
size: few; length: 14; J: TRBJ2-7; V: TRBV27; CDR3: CASSPGTGGGEQYF
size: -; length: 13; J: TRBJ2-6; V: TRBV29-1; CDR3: CSVYSSGANVLTF
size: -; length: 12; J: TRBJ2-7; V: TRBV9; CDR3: CASSGRQGVQYF
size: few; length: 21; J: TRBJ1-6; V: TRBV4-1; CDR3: CASSHSRDRARISRTNSPLHF
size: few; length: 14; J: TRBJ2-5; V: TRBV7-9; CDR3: CASRRAETPETQYF
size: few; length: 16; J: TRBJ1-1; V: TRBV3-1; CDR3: CASSPTLTEYGTEAFF
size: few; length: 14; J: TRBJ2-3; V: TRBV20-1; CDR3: CSAPGTSGAMAQYF
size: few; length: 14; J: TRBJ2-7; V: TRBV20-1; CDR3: CSASPTSGPYEQYF
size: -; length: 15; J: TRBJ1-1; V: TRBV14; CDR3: CASSRALRPNTEAFF
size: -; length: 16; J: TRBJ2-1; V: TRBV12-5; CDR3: CASGGGVATLGNEQFF
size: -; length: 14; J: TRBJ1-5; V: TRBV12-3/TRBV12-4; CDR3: CASSFEPSNQPQHF
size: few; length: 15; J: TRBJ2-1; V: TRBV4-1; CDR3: CASSPAAIGYNEQFF
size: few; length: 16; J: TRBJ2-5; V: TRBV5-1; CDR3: CASSLDGTSAAETQYF
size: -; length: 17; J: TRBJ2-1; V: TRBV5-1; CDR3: CASSPKAGTSSYNEQFF
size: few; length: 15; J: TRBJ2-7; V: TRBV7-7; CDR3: CASSLERGAAYEQYF
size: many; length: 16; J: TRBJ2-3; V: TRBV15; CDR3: CATSRGRHASTDTQYF
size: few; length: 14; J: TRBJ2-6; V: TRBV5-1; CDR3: CASSLSSTGPRLTF
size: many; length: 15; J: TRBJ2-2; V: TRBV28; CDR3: CASRVAGSNTGELFF
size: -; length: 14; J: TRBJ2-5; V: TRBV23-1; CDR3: CASSQSRVVETQYF
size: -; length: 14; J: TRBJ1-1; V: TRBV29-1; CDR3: CSVVAGSVNTEAFF
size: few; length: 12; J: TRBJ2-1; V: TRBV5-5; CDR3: CASSPPHNEQFF
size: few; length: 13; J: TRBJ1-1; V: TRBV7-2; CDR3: CASSTGRDTEAFF
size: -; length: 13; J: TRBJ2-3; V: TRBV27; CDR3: CASSLTYTDTQYF
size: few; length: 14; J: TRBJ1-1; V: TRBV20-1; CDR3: CSARGQGSGTEAFF
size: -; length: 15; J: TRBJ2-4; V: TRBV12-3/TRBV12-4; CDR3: CASSPDTGRQGIQYF
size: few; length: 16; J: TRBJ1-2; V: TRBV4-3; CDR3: CASSQDPGQGSAGYTF
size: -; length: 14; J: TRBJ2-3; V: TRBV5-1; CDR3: CASTPGTGTDTQYF
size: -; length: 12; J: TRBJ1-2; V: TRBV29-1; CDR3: CSVPQGNYGYTF